This entry describes one T cell receptor (beta chain). The CDR3 is 15 amino acids. TCRdb re-called the 5' RACE reads with MiXCR, one entry per CDR3 protein. This sample has hundreds of thousands of distinct CDR3 sequences, with 8% to 9.5% found just once. The data were taken from a study of identical twins. This sample also appeared in a second study, on yellow fever vaccine responses in identical twins.

The source material was CD8+ T cells sorted from blood. This chain uses TRBV21-1 with TRBJ1-1; the tabulated D call, TRBD1, remains unverified against the DNA. TRBV21-1 has pseudogene status. The sequence was obtained from a woman aged 18-29 years in good health. CDR3 region: CASSKTKRGNTEAFF. The CDR3 DNA follows: TGTGCCAGCAGCAAAACTAAAAGGGGGAACACTGAAGCTTTCTTT.